This TCR beta chain was captured in a study of identical twins (dated by TCRdb to 2016 to 2017). Looking at the study overall: To test whether fetal clonotypes persist, the study used deep sequencing on TCR alpha and beta repertoires from monozygotic twins, unrelated adults of various ages, and cord blood. To rule out contamination, replicate twin experiments were performed at different times with different library preparation protocols. General study outcomes and caveats: Conclusions relied on cross-sectional statistical analysis, since the same donors could not be followed over many years. Compared with coincidental sharing between unrelated individuals, out-of-frame TCR alpha sequences shared between twins showed an excess of sequences with low generation probability. Out-of-frame TCR alpha sharing in monozygotic twins was systematically underestimated by recombination models, whereas sharing between unrelated individuals was in agreement with the recombination models. Invariant T cells such as MAIT and iNKT could partly confound zero-insertion analyses, though diverse VJ usage argued against this for most clonotypes. A weaker excess of twin sharing was found in beta out-of-frame sequences because the signal-to-noise ratio was lowered by fewer shared sequences. Abundant cord blood beta clonotypes carried fewer insertions; young adult naive repertoires showed a weaker similar trend, while memory repertoires showed none.

Library construction relied on 5' RACE. Instrument used: Illumina HiSeq 2000. A universal primer binding site was introduced by template switching, and a unique molecular identifier was present in the final cDNA, enabling accurate counting of TCR cDNA molecules. Specific primers in the conserved constant-segment region were used to synthesize first-strand cDNA for TCR alpha and beta chains. Each cDNA library was double barcoded, with a SMART-Mk sample barcode plus Illumina barcodes, to control for contamination. TruSeq adapter sequences, together with Illumina sample barcodes, were added in two successive PCR steps. Sequencing of the TCR alpha and beta cDNA libraries was done on the Illumina HiSeq platform using custom primers. Under the source paper's analysis protocol: Raw reads were processed with MiGEC to extract unique molecular identifiers, and MiXCR was used to determine CDR3 positions. Recombination models were inferred per individual with the repgenHMM and IGoR tools using an EM algorithm. The analysis of shared clonotypes was done with the tcR package in R, with sharing normalized by the product of cloneset sizes. Out-of-frame nonproductive sequences were analyzed to study raw recombination free of thymic and clonal selection effects. TCRdb reanalyzed the raw reads on its own, using fastp at Q25 for trimming and MiXCR for clone calling, and kept in-frame beta chains. Rows matching on CDR3 protein sequence are summarized as one entry with the most common DNA and genes. Here the V and J calls rest on TCRdb's processing, not on the authors' analysis. In all, the sample holds under 450,000 distinct CDR3 sequences, and roughly 20% of those were seen once. The ten largest clones add up to around 10% of the sample.

The CDR3 goes from the cysteine to the phenylalanine over 17 residues. Just CDR3 DNA is preserved here, 51 bases in frame from base 1. The germline V gene (reference sequence) sets CDR1 to SGHKS and CDR2 to YYEKEE. Relative to germline, V is 4 bases shorter and J is 4 bases shorter, with 22 bases between their ends. A remark on this clonotype: Its recognized antigen is unknown. The record has no base qualities; no much larger clone is one base away.

Every donor in the study was a healthy Caucasian. The study also sequenced three unrelated non-twin adults: a male aged 18 to 29, a male aged 50 to 60 and a female aged 50 to 60. Using Miltenyi CD45RO+ enrichment and human naive T-cell isolation kits, memory (CD45RO+) and naive T cells were isolated from PBMC. The clonotype comes from a man aged 50 or older in good health. The sequenced material came from naive T cells sorted from blood. Sample cell subset or site, as interpreted from the label and publication: cells isolated with a human naive T-cell isolation kit. Here the chain combines TRBV5-5 and TRBJ2-3; possibly the D gene is TRBD1, per 6 matching bases. The nucleotide sequence reads as follows: TGTGCCAGCAGCCGACTTTCTGGGGGCGCCGCTGCAGATACGCAGTATTTT. The translation is CASSRLSGGAAADTQYF.